The table lists the clone carrying this T cell receptor beta chain with a few counts. The antigen remains unidentified. CDR1 is SGDLS, CDR2 YYNGEE, per germline. The CDR3 runs to 15 residues. Trimming cost V 4 bases and J 1 base; bases outside gene matches: 5. The data belong to a study of shared clonotypes between healthy human individuals. Naive CD8 cells comprised CD45RO-negative, CCR7-positively selected cells, excluding terminally differentiated effector memory CD45RA+ cells. Measured with immunoSEQ multiplex PCR; TCRdb has only the in-frame clones, and not every one. The sample carries approximately 810,000 clones, roughly 92% recorded once. Study-wide findings and caveats: The genetic and exposure-history diversity represented was limited by few donors.

The rearrangement links TRBV9 to TRBJ2-5, with 9 bases lining up with TRBD1. The TCR sequence derives from a man aged 30 to 39 in good health. The sample consisted of naive CD8+ T cells sorted from blood. DNA of the CDR3: TGTGCCAGCAGCAACGGACAGGGGATCCAAGAGACCCAGTACTTC. Protein: CASSNGQGIQETQYF.